The 5 T cell receptor beta chains below come from one sample, sequenced in a study of patients and donors after allogeneic stem cell transplantation. MiXCR, applied by TCRdb to the RT-PCR reads, yields one record per CDR3 protein. This table has some 960,000 distinct CDR3 sequences, about a sixth appearing once. Sequenced sample: blood, either unsorted or a sorted T cell fraction (not recorded which). These receptors all come from a human donor who was either an allogeneic HSCT recipient or a stem cell or donor lymphocyte infusion donor (not recorded which). It is not recorded whose cells these are; they may come from a transplant donor.

This chain uses TRBV10-3 with TRBJ1-2; D gene uncertain. The ends were cut back, 2 bases at V and 7 bases at J, with 8 bases in the middle. Per germline, CDR1 ENHRY and CDR2 SYGVKD. There are 12 residues in the CDR3. CDR3 residues: CAISEARAGYTF. The DNA of the CDR3 is TGTGCCATCAGTGAGGCCCGGGCTGGCTACACCTTC.

This clonotype has more than one count but fewer than ten. This chain links TRBV6-2 or TRBV6-3 with TRBJ1-6, with a weak D call TRBD1 (5 bases). Germline CDR1 reads MNHEY; CDR2 reads SVGEGT. Trimming pared 6 bases from V and 16 bases from J, leaving 25 bases between. The CDR3 sequence is 15 residues long. CDR3 protein: CASSERDGGPRVLHF. The CDR3 DNA sequence: TGTGCCAGCAGCGAGAGGGACGGCGGCCCCCGGGTACTCCACTTT.

This clonotype was observed a few times. This chain links TRBV20-1 with TRBJ2-7; D call uncertain. Germline CDR1 DFQATT, CDR2 SNEGSKA (reference sequence). This CDR3 spans 13 amino acids. V shed 6 bases and J shed 0 bases, with 12 bases lying between them. CDR3 in amino acids: CSANLPGSYEQYF. The DNA for the CDR3 is TGCAGTGCCAACCTGCCGGGCTCCTACGAGCAGTACTTC.

The V and J genes are TRBV7-9 and TRBJ2-3, with 7 bases identical to TRBD1. Germline lookup yields CDR1 SEHNR and CDR2 FQNEAQ (reference sequence). CDR3 length: 15 amino acids. V shed 5 bases, J shed 4 bases, and the junction held 9 bases outside the gene matches. The DNA for the CDR3 is TGTGCCAGCAGCCCCTCGGCGACAGGGCCAGATACGCAGTATTTT. This codes for CASSPSATGPDTQYF.

This clonotype was seen a handful of times. The chain couples TRBV2 to TRBJ2-5; TRBD1 might be the D (6 bases). This CDR3 is 14 amino acids long. Germline V lookup: CDR1 SNHLY, CDR2 FYNNEI. V lost 5 bases and J 5 bases, leaving 15 bases between the germline ends. The CDR3 loop is CASSWTVNLETQYF. DNA of the CDR3: TGTGCCAGCAGTTGGACAGTTAACTTGGAGACCCAGTACTTC.